A single T cell receptor beta chain is shown here with its context. Its specific antigen is unknown. No base quality information exists; no much larger clone differs at one position. Library construction relied on the immunoSEQ multiplex PCR assay. TCRdb carries this immuneACCESS record with in-frame sequences only. Its versions omit some clonotypes, under half of them owing to an unresolved V gene in the studies checked, with the rest unexplained. In this sample the table shows about 50,000 clones, more than 85% of which occur a single time. 9% of the sample goes to the ten largest clones. The germline V gene encodes CDR1 SGHAT and CDR2 FQNNGV. V is pared back by 4 bases and J by 2 bases, with 9 bases lying between the germline termini. Measured from the cysteine to the phenylalanine, the CDR3 is 14 residues long. Only CDR3 DNA remains: 42 bases, in frame from the first base. This sample stems from a study of T cell changes during pregnancy in multiple sclerosis (dated 2019 in TCRdb). In the study overall: The study looked at changes in the T cell repertoire across pregnancy in women with multiple sclerosis.

Specimen: CD8+ T cells from peripheral blood mononuclear cells, collected after pregnancy. This chain joins TRBV11-2 to TRBJ2-4, with a weak D call of TRBD1 (6 bases match). The origin of this receptor is a female donor with multiple sclerosis, enrolled in a pregnancy study. The DNA sequence follows: TGTGCCAGCAGCTCCGACAGGACCAAAAACATTCAGTACTTC. This gives the protein CASSSDRTKNIQYF.